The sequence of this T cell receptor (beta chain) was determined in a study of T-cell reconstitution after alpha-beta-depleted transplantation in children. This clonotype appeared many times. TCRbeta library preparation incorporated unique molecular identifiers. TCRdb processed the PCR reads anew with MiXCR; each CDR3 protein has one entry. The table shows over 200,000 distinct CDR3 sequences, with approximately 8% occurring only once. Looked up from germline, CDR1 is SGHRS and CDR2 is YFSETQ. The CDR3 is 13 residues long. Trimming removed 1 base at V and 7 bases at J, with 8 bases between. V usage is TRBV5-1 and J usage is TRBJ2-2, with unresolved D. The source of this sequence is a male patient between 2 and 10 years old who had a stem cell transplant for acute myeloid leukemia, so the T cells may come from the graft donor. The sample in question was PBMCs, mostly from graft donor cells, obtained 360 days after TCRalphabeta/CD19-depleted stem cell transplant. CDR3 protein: CASSLPGHGELFF. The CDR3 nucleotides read TGCGCCAGCAGCTTGCCCGGGCACGGGGAGCTGTTTTTT.